This entry is about one TCR beta chain. Germline CDR1 is LGHNA and CDR2 is YSLEER. CDR3 length equals 15 residues. The V segment lost 2 bases and the J segment 5 bases; nucleotides outside the gene matches: 6. Patients at the Seattle site were enrolled during active infection and followed longitudinally. As handled by the study authors: Amplification of reference gene primers was used by the study to estimate nucleated cell counts. Only in-frame clones appear in the TCRdb table, and some are missing; sequencing was by immunoSEQ multiplex PCR. Clone size and the V and J calls come from that table; the DNA yielded D and trimming. There are about 180,000 clones in the sample; 70% to 90% occur only once, and 15% to 20% lies in the top ten. This sample was taken from a study of blood T cell repertoires in COVID-19. Study details: Acute-phase and convalescent COVID-19 samples originated in the United States, Italy and Spain. Sample material is recorded as cDNA or gDNA derived from T cells, B-cell-depleted T cells, or PBMCs.

This chain joins TRBV4-3 and TRBJ1-5; 7 bases fit TRBD1. This receptor was obtained from a person aged 65 to 79 with COVID-19, enrolled during active disease. The sample consisted of peripheral blood. Written as DNA, the CDR3 is TGCGCCAGCAGCCAACGTACAGGGGCGGATCAGCCCCAGCATTTT. Its translation: CASSQRTGADQPQHF.